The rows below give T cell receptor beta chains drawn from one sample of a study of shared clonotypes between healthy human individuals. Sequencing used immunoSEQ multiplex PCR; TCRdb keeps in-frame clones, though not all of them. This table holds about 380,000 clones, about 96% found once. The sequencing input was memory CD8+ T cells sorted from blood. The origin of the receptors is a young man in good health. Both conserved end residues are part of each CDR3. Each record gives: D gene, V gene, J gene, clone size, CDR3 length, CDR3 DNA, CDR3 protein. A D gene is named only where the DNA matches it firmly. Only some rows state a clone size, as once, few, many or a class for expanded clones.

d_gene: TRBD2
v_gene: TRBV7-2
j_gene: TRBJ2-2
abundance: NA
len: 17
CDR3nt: TGTGCCAGCAGCTCGCGGAGGGGACTAGCGGGGACCGGGGAGCTGTTTTTT
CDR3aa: CASSSRRGLAGTGELFF

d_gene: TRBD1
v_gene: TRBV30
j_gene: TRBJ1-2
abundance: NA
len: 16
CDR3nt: TGTGCCTGGAGTGTAGCAGGGACAGGGATGAGATATGGCTACACCTTC
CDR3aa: CAWSVAGTGMRYGYTF

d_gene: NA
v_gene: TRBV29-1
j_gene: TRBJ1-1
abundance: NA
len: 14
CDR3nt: TGCAGCGTTGAAGAAGTCCCTCCAAGGGCTGAAGCTTTCTTT
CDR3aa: CSVEEVPPRAEAFF

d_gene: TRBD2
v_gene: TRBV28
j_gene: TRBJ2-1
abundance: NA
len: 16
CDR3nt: TGTGCCAGCAGTTCCTTAGCGGGAGAGTCCTACAATGAGCAGTTCTTC
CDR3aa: CASSSLAGESYNEQFF

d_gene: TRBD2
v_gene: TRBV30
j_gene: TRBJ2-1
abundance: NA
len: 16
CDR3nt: TGTGCCTGGAGTGTCCCTAGCGGGAGGCCCTACAATGAGCAGTTCTTC
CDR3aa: CAWSVPSGRPYNEQFF

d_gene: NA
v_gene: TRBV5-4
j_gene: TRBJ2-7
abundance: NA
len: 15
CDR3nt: TGTGCCAGCAGCTTGGGGCCTGACCCTTACTACGAGCAGTACTTC
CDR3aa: CASSLGPDPYYEQYF

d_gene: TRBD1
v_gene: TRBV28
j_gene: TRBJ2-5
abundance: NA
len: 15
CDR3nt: TGTGCCAGCAGTTCCCCGGGACAGGGGCAAGAGACCCAGTACTTC
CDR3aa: CASSSPGQGQETQYF

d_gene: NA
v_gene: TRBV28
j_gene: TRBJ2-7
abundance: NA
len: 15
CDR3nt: TGTGCCAGCAGTTTGTGGGGAGTTGTTCCCTACGAGCAGTACTTC
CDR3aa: CASSLWGVVPYEQYF

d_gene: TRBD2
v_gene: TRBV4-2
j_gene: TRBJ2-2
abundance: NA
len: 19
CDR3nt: TGTGCCAGCAGCCAAGGACAGACTAGCGGGAGGGCCTGGACCGGGGAGCTGTTTTTT
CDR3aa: CASSQGQTSGRAWTGELFF

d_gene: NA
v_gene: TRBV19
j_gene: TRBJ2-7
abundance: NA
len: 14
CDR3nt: TGTGCCAGTAGTATAGGGGGCAGTCAATACGAGCAGTACTTC
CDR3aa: CASSIGGSQYEQYF

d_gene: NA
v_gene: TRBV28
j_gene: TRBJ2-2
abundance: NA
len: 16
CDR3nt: TGTGCCAGCAGTTTATTGGGAGTAGTCACCCACCGGGAGCTGTTTTTT
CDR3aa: CASSLLGVVTHRELFF

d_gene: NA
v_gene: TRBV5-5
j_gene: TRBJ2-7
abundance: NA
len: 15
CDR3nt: TGTGCCAGCATCTCCGTTCTGGAGGCTTCCTACGAGCAGTACTTC
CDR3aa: CASISVLEASYEQYF

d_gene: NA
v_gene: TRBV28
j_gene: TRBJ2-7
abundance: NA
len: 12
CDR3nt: TGTGCCAGCATCGGACAGTACTACGAGCAGTACTTC
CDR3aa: CASIGQYYEQYF

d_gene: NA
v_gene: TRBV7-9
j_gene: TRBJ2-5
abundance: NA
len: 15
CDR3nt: TGTGCCAGCAGTTTTGGGGGAGGGGGCAAAGAGACCCAGTACTTC
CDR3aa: CASSFGGGGKETQYF

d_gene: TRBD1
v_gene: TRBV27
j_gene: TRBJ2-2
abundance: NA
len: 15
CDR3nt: TGTGCCAGCAGTTTATGGGGGACAGGGGCCGGGGAGCTGTTTTTT
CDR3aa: CASSLWGTGAGELFF

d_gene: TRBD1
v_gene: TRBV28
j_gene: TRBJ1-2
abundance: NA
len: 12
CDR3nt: TGTGCCAGCAGTCAAACAGGGGAAGGCTACACCTTC
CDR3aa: CASSQTGEGYTF

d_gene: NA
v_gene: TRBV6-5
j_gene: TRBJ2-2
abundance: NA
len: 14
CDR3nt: TGTGCCAGCAGTTACGGACACAACACCGGGGAGCTGTTTTTT
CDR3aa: CASSYGHNTGELFF

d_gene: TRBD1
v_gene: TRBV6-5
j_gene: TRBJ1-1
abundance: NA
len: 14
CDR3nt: TGTGCCAGCAGTAACAGGGGCCACAACACTGAAGCTTTCTTT
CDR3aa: CASSNRGHNTEAFF

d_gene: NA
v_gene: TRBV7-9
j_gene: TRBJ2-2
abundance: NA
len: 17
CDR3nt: TGTGCCAGCAGCCAGAGCAGGGGCAGAACTAACACCGGGGAGCTGTTTTTT
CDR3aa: CASSQSRGRTNTGELFF

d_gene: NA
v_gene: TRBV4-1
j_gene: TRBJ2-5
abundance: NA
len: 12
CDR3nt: TGCGCCAGCAGCCATGACTATCAGACCCAGTACTTC
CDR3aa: CASSHDYQTQYF

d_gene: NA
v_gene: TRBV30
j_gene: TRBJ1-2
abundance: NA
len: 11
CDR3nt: TGTGCCCCGTGCGGGGACTATGGCTACACCTTC
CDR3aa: CAPCGDYGYTF

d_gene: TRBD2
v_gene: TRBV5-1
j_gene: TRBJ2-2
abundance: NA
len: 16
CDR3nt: TGCGCCAGCAGCTTGGCGGGGAGGGGAGGCACCGGGGAGCTGTTTTTT
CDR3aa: CASSLAGRGGTGELFF

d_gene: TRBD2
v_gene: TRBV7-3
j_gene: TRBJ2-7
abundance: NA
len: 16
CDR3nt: TGTGCCAGCAGCACCCGACTAGCGGGAGATTGGTACGAGCAGTACTTC
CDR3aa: CASSTRLAGDWYEQYF

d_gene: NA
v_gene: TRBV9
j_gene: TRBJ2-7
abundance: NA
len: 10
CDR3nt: TGTGCCAGCACGAGGGACGAGCAGTACTTC
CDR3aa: CASTRDEQYF

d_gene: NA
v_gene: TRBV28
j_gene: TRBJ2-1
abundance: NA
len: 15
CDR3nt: TGTGCCAGCAGTCAGACTAGCAGGGGGGGAAATGAGCAGTTCTTC
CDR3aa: CASSQTSRGGNEQFF

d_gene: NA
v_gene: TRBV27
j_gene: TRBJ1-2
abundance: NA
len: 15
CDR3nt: TGTGCCAGCAGTTTATATGGCAGTGTGAGCTATGGCTACACCTTC
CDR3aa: CASSLYGSVSYGYTF

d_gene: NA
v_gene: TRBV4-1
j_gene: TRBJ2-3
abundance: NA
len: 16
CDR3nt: TGCGCCAGCAGCCAGATGGGCGGGACTAGCACAGATACGCAGTATTTT
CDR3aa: CASSQMGGTSTDTQYF

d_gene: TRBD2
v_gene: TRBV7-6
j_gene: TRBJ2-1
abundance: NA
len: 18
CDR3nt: TGTGCCAGCAGCTTATTGTTGCGGGAGGGCCCGGGGTACAATGAGCAGTTCTTC
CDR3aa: CASSLLLREGPGYNEQFF

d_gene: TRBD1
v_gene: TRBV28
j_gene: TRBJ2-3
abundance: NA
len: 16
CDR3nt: TGTGCCAGCAGTTTTAGCGACAGGGGAAGGGCAGATACGCAGTATTTT
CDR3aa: CASSFSDRGRADTQYF

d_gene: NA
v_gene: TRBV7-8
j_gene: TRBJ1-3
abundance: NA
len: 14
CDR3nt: TGTGCCAGCAGCCCCTCCAGACCTGGAAACACCATATATTTT
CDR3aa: CASSPSRPGNTIYF

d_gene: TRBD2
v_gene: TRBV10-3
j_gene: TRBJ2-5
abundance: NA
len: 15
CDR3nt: TGTGCCATCAGTAAGACTAGCGGGATATTAGAGACCCAGTACTTC
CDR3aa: CAISKTSGILETQYF

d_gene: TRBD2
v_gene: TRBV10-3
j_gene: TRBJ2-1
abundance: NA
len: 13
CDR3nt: TGTGCCATCAGTGGCCATGGGGGAGGGTATAAGTTCTTC
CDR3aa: CAISGHGGGYKFF

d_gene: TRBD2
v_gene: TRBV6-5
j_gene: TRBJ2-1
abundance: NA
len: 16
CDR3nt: TGTGCCAGCAGTTACTCGACCACTAGCGGGAACAGTGAGCAGTTCTTC
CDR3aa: CASSYSTTSGNSEQFF

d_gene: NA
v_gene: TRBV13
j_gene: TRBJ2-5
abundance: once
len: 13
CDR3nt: TGTGCCAGCAGCTCACTAGAGTTAGAGACCCAGTACTTC
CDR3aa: CASSSLELETQYF

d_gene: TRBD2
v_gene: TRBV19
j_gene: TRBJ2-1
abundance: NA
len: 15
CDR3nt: TGTGCCAGTAGTGTAAGCGGGAGCGTCCACAATGAGCAGTTCTTC
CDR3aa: CASSVSGSVHNEQFF

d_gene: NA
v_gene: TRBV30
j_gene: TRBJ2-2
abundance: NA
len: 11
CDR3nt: TGTGCCTGGAGTCCGACCGGGGAGCTGTTTTTT
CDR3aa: CAWSPTGELFF

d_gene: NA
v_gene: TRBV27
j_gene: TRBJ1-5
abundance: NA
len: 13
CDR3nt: TGTGCCAGCAGTTTCAGGGCCAATCAGCCCCAGCATTTT
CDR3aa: CASSFRANQPQHF

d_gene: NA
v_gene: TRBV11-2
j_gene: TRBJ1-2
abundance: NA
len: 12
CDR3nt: TGTGCCAGCAGCTTTAGGTTCTATGGCTACACCTTC
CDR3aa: CASSFRFYGYTF

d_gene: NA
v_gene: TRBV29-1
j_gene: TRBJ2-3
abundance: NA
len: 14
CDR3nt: TGCAGCGTTGCCCGGGTGCGGGCTACAGATACGCAGTATTTT
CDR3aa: CSVARVRATDTQYF

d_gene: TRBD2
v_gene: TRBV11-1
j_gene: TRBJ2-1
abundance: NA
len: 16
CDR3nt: TGTGCCAGCAGCTTAGACACAGCGGGAGGGTCCAATGAGCAGTTCTTC
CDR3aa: CASSLDTAGGSNEQFF

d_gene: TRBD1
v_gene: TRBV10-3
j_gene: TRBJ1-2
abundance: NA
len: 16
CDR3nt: TGTGCCATCAGTGAGTCGACAGGGTCCACCAACTATGGCTACACCTTC
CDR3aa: CAISESTGSTNYGYTF

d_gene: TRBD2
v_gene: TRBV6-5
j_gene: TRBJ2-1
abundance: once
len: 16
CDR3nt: TGTGCCAGCAGTTACTCTAGCGGGAGTTCCCCCGTTGAGCAGTTCTTC
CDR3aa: CASSYSSGSSPVEQFF

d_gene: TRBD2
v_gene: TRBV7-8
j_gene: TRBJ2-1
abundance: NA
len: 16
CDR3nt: TGTGCCAGCAGCTTATTAGGGACTAGGGTAGTGAATGAGCAGTTCTTC
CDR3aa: CASSLLGTRVVNEQFF

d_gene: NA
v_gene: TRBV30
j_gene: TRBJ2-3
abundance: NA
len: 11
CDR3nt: TGTGCCTGGACCGGCACAGATACGCAGTATTTT
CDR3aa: CAWTGTDTQYF

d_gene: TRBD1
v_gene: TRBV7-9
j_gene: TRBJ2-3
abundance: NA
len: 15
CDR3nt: TGTGCCAGCAGCTCTCAGGGGGCGGGCACAGATACGCAGTATTTT
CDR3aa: CASSSQGAGTDTQYF

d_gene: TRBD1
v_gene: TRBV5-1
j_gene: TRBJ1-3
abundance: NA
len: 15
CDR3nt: TGCGCCAGCAGCGGAACACAGGGGGCGGGAAACACCATATATTTT
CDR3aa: CASSGTQGAGNTIYF

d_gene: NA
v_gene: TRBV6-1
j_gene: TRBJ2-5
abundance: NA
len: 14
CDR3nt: TGTGCCAGCAACCGGAGGACCCCCCAAGAGACCCAGTACTTC
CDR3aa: CASNRRTPQETQYF

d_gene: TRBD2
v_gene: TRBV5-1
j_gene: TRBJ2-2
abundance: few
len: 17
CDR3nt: TGCGCCAGCAGCCTGACGACTAGCGGAGGGGGGACCGGGGAGCTGTTTTTT
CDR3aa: CASSLTTSGGGTGELFF

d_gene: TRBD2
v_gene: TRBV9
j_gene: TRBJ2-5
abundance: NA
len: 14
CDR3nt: TGTGCCAGCAGCGTAGCTAGCGGGAGAGAGACCCAGTACTTC
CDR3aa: CASSVASGRETQYF

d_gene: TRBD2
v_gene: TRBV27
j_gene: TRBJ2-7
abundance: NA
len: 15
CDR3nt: TGTGCCAGCAGTAAAGGGGAGGGAGTCTCCTACGAGCAGTACTTC
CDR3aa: CASSKGEGVSYEQYF

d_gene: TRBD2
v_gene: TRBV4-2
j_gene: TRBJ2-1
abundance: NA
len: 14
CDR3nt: TGTGCCAGCAGCCAAGATGGGAGGGGCAATGAGCAGTTCTTC
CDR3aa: CASSQDGRGNEQFF

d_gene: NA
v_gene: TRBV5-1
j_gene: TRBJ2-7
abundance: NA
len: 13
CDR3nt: TGCGCCAGCAGCAGGGAAGGGGTTGGGGAGCAGTACTTC
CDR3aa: CASSREGVGEQYF